The 8 T cell receptor beta chains presented below share a single source sample, sequenced in a study of response to subunit inactivated influenza vaccine. TCRdb analysed the RT-PCR reads with MiXCR anew, one entry per CDR3 protein. This sample has 500,000 or so distinct CDR3 sequences; more than 15% occur once, and the top ten carry 3%. The sample consisted of CD4+ T cells sorted from PBMCs, taken roughly 24 months after vaccination. The receptors shown here come from a man aged 45 to 70 who received an inactivated influenza vaccine.

V gene TRBV7-2 combines with J gene TRBJ2-3, with TRBD1 identical over 7 bases. The CDR3 loop spans 14 amino acids. With V trimmed by 1 base and J by 6 bases, 4 bases remained unmatched. CDR1 and CDR2 from the germline V gene are SGHTA and FQGNSA. The CDR3 sequence is CASSLGTGWDTQYF. CDR3 coding DNA: TGTGCCAGCAGCTTAGGGACAGGTTGGGATACGCAGTATTTT.

The chain couples TRBV7-6 to TRBJ2-1; a weak D match, TRBD1 (6 bases). Germline V gives CDR1 SGHVS, CDR2 FNYEAQ. CDR3 length: 16 residues. The ends were cut back, 5 bases at V and 0 bases at J, with 14 bases in the middle. CDR3 sequence: CASSAMGQGSYNEQFF. DNA for the CDR3: TGTGCCAGCAGCGCCATGGGACAAGGCTCCTACAATGAGCAGTTCTTC.

This clonotype has only a few counts. This chain uses TRBV19 with TRBJ2-4, with 7 positions matching TRBD1. Per germline, CDR1 LNHDA and CDR2 SQIVND (reference sequence). J lost 1 base, V lost 4 bases, and 4 bases had no gene match. CDR3 length: 15 amino acids. CDR3 region: CASSRAQGAKNIQYF. For the CDR3, the DNA is TGTGCCAGTAGTAGGGCACAGGGGGCCAAAAACATTCAGTACTTC.

This chain uses TRBV10-2 with TRBJ2-1; 13 bases align to TRBD2. Germline CDR1 reads WSHSY; CDR2 reads SAAADI. The trim removed 0 bases at V and 9 bases at J, leaving 5 bases unmatched. This CDR3 has 16 residues. CDR3: CASSESGLAGVGEQFF. CDR3 bases: TGCGCCAGCAGTGAGTCAGGACTAGCGGGGGTGGGTGAGCAGTTCTTC.

The V call is TRBV12-3 or TRBV12-4, the J call TRBJ2-1; 9 nucleotides align to TRBD2. The CDR3 runs 14 residues. Trimming at V came to 10 bases and at J to 4 bases, leaving 8 bases not matched to a gene. CDR3 sequence (DNA): TGTGCCATAGGTTGGCGGGAGGGGTACAATGAGCAGTTCTTC. Its translation is CAIGWREGYNEQFF.

V is TRBV20-1 and J is TRBJ2-5; 9 bases agree with TRBD2. Losses at the gene ends were 6 bases for V and 2 bases for J; bases not matched to a gene: 10. The CDR3 extends over 15 amino acids. The germline V gene has CDR1 DFQATT and CDR2 SNEGSKA (reference sequence). The CDR3 sequence is CSAIGASGVQETQYF. The CDR3 nucleotides read TGCAGTGCAATAGGGGCTAGCGGGGTTCAAGAGACCCAGTACTTC.

This clonotype was seen a few times. This chain uses TRBV9 with TRBJ2-6; D ambiguous. V was cut by 0 bases and J by 3 bases, with 7 bases left in between. CDR1 is SGDLS and CDR2 is YYNGEE in the germline V gene. This CDR3 contains 15 residues. In nucleotides, the CDR3 is TGTGCCAGCAGCGTAGGTTTGGGTGGGGCCAACGTCCTGACTTTC. As protein: CASSVGLGGANVLTF. Variable domain in full (rest from reference TRBV9 and TRBJ2-6): DSGVTQTPKHLITATGQRVTLRCSPRSGDLSVYWYQQSLDQGLQFLIQYYNGEERAKGNILERFSAQQFPDLHSELNLSSLELGDSALYFCASSVGLGGANVLTFGAGSRLTVL.

The chain recombines TRBV10-3 with TRBJ2-5; TRBD2 matches at 13 bases. CDR3 size: 15 residues. The V and J ends lost 4 bases and 2 bases, in that order; junction bases with no gene match: 1. The V gene's germline CDR1 is ENHRY and CDR2 SYGVKD. CDR3 sequence reads: CAISGLAGGQETQYF. For the CDR3, the DNA is TGTGCCATCAGTGGACTAGCGGGAGGACAAGAGACCCAGTACTTC.